This T cell receptor (beta chain) was recorded in a study of shared clonotypes between healthy human individuals. Note on this clone: Other nucleotide sequences from this sample produce the same CDR3.

Method: immunoSEQ multiplex PCR; TCRdb's copy keeps in-frame clones and lacks some. Here the sample spans some 2.1 million clones, 85% to 95% being singletons. V lost 4 bases and J lost 5, with 7 bases in between. CDR3 length equals 12 residues. Germline V CDR1 and CDR2: SEHNR, FQNEAQ (reference sequence). The sample was naive CD4+ T cells sorted from blood. The subset denotes: CD45RA+ positively selected. The J gene is TRBJ2-3, the V gene TRBV7-9; D is ambiguous. The clonotype originates from a man in his late teens or twenties in good health. CDR3 sequence (DNA): TGTGCCAGCAGCTGGGGTGGAGATACGCAGTATTTT. It specifies CASSWGGDTQYF.